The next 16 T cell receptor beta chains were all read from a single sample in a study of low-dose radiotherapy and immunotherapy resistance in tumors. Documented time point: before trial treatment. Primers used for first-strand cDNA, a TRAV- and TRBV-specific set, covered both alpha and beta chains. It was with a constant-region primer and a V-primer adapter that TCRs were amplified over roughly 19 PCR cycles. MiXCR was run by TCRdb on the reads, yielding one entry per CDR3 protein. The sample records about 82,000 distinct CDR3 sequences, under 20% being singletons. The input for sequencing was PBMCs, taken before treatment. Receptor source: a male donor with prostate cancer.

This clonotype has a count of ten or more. DNA of the CDR3: TGTGCCATCAGTGAGGCCAGCTCAAGCTCCTATAATTCACCCCTCCACTTT. It encodes CAISEASSSSYNSPLHF. V and J are TRBV10-3 and TRBJ1-6; unclear D gene. CDR1 ENHRY and CDR2 SYGVKD come from the germline V gene. V lost 2 bases, J lost 0 bases, and 11 bases lay in between. The CDR3 has 17 residues.

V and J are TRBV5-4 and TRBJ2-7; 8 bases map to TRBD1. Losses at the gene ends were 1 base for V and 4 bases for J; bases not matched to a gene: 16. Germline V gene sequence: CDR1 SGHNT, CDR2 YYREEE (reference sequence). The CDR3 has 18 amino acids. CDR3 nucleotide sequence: TGTGCCAGCAGCTTGCTCAGAGGCCGGACAGGGAATTCGTACGAGCAGTACTTC. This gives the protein CASSLLRGRTGNSYEQYF.

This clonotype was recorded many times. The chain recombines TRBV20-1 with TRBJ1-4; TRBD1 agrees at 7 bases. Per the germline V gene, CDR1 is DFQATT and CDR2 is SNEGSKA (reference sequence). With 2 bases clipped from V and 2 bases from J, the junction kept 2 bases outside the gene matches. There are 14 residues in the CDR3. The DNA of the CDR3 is TGCAGTGCTAGACCGGGACAGACTAATGAAAAACTGTTTTTT. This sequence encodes CSARPGQTNEKLFF.

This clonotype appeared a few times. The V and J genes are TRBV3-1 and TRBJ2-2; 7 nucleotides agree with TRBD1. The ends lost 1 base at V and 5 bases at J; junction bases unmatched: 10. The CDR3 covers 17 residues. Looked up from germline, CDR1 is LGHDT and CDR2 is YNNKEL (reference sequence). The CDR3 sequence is CASSQGRGGASTGELFF. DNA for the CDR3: TGTGCCAGCAGCCAAGGGCGAGGGGGCGCTTCGACCGGGGAGCTGTTTTTT.

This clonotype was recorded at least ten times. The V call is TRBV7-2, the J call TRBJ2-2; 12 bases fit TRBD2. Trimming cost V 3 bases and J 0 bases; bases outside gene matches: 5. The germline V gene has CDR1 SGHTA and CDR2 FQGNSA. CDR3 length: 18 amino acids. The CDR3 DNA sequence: TGTGCCAGCAGCTTTCGACTAGCGGGAGTATCGAACACCGGGGAGCTGTTTTTT. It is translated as CASSFRLAGVSNTGELFF. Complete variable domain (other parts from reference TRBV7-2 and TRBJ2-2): GAGVSQSPSNKVTEKGKDVELRCDPISGHTALYWYRQSLGQGLEFLIYFQGNSAPDKSGLPSDRFSAERTGGSVSTLTIQRTQQEDSAVYLCASSFRLAGVSNTGELFFGEGSRLTVL.

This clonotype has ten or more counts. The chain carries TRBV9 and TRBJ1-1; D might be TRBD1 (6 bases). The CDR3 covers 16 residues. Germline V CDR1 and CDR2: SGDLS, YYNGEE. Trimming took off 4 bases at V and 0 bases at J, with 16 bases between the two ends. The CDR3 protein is CASSNRVETMNTEAFF. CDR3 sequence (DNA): TGTGCCAGCAGCAACAGGGTAGAGACTATGAACACTGAAGCTTTCTTT.

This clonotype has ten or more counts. CDR3 residues: CASSLRGGDTQYF. CDR3 DNA: TGTGCCAGCAGCTTGAGAGGGGGAGATACGCAGTATTTT. The gene calls are TRBV7-8 and TRBJ2-3, with TRBD1 as a possible D gene (6 bases). This CDR3 contains 13 residues. Deletions cut 3 bases from V and 5 bases from J, with 9 bases between. In germline, CDR1 is SGHVS, CDR2 FQNEAQ. The complete variable domain, with remaining parts taken from reference TRBV7-8 and TRBJ2-3, reads GAGVSQSPRYKVAKRGQDVALRCDPISGHVSLFWYQQALGQGPEFLTYFQNEAQLDKSGLPSDRFFAERPEGSVSTLKIQRTQQEDSAVYLCASSLRGGDTQYFGPGTRLTVL.

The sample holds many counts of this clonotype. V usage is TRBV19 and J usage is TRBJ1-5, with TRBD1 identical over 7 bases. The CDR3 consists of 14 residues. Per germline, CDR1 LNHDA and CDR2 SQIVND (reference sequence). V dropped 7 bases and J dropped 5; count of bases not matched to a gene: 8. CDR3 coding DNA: TGTGCCAGTACCACAGGGGTCGGGTATCAGCCCCAGCATTTT. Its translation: CASTTGVGYQPQHF.

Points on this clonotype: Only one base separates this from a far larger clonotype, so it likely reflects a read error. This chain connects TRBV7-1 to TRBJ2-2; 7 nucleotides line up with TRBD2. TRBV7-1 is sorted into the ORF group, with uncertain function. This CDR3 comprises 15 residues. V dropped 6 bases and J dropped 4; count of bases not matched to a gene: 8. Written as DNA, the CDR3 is TGTGCCAGCAGAAAACTAGCGAAAGGCACCGGGGAGCTGTTTTTT. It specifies CASRKLAKGTGELFF.

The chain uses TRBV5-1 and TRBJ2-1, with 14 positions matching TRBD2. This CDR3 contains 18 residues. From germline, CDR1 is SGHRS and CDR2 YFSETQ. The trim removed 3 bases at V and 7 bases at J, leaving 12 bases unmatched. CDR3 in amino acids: CASSSPQTGTSGSNEQFF. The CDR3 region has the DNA TGCGCCAGCAGCTCCCCCCAGACCGGGACTAGCGGGAGTAATGAGCAGTTCTTC.

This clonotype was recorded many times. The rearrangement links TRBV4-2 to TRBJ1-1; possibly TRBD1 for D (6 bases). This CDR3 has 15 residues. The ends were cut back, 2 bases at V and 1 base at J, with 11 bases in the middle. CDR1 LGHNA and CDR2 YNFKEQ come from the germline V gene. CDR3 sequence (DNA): TGTGCCAGCAGCCAAAAGGGGGTTGAGAACACTGAAGCTTTCTTT. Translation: CASSQKGVENTEAFF.

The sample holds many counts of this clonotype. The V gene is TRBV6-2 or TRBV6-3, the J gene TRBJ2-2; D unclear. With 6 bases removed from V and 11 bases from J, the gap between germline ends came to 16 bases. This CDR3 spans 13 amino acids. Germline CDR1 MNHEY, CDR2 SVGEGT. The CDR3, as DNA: TGTGCCAGCAGCACCACGACCATTACTGAGCTGTTTTTT. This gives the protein CASSTTTITELFF.

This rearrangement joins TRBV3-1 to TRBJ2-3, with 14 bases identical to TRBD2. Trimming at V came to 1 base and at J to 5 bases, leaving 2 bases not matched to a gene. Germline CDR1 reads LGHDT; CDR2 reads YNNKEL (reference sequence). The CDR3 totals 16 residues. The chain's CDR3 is CASSQGLAGGQDTQYF. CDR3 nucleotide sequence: TGTGCCAGCAGCCAAGGACTAGCGGGGGGGCAAGATACGCAGTATTTT.

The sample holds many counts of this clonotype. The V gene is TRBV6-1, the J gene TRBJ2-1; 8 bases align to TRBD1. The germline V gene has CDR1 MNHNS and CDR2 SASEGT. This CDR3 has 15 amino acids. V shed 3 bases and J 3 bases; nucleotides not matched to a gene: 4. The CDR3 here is CASSDGTGNYNEQFF. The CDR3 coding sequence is TGTGCCAGCAGTGACGGGACAGGAAACTACAATGAGCAGTTCTTC.

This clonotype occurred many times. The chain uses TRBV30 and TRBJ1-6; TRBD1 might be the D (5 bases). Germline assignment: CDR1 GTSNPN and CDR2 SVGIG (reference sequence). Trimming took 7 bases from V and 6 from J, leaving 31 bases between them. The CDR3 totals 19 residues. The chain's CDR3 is CAYQPLGDGTRTFNSPLHF. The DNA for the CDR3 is TGTGCCTACCAGCCTTTGGGGGACGGAACTCGTACTTTTAATTCACCCCTCCACTTT. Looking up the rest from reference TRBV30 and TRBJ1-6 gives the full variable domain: SQTIHQWPATLVQPVGSPLSLECTVEGTSNPNLYWYRQAAGRGLQLLFYSVGIGQISSEVPQNLSASRPQDRQFILSSKKLLLSDSGFYLCAYQPLGDGTRTFNSPLHFGNGTRLTVT.

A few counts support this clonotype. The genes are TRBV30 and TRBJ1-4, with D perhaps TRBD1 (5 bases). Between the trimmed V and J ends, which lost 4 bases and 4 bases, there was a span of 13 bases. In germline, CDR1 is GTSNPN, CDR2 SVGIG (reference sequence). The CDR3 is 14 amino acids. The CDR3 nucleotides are TGTGCCTGGACAGGAGGGGCCATTAATGAAAAACTGTTTTTT. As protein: CAWTGGAINEKLFF.